The present entry profiles one T cell receptor (beta chain) with its context. This clone registers as medium-sized (0.01 to 0.1%) by frequency; no count is noted. It lacks a known antigen. The sequenced fragment ends 3 residues before the CDR3 boundary, so the rest is inferred from the germline J gene. These data originate in a study of T cells in women clearing cervical HPV infection (dated 2018 in TCRdb). Study-level background: The cases were approximately 25 women with histologically confirmed HPV16-related CIN3 or worse, and 2 of these cases were invasive cancers. Cases had a median age of around 32 years and controls had a median age of around 40, with no significant differences in baseline characteristics. This exploratory proof-of-principle case-control study, nested within the Guanacaste HPV Natural History Study in Costa Rica, compared TCR repertoires among women with different cervical HPV16 outcomes. The parent cohort enrolled roughly 9,600 women aged 18 or older in Guanacaste, Costa Rica, during about 1992 to 1995 and followed them for approximately seven years. As quality controls, five blinded duplicates were added to each group, bringing the total to 60 or so samples made up of roughly 50 participants and ten or so replicates. Case blood was taken at the visit when the lesion was first identified, whereas control blood was taken when infection was no longer detected. The approximately 26 controls were women who cleared a single incident HPV16 infection within 12 months without developing precancer or cancer. Cases were matched to controls by age within five years and by the year the sample was collected. For cases, a median interval of 149 days, with an interquartile range of roughly 85 to 220 days, was observed between lesion detection and blood sampling. HLA typing was available for only a few women, so HLA type could not be excluded as a confounder.

Every participant had a single incident cervical HPV16 infection, and women with prevalent HPV16 infections were excluded. Cervical HPV DNA was detected by MY09/MY11 PCR and genotyped by dot-blot hybridization. Roughly 15 mL of heparinized blood was centrifuged, after which the buffy coat was aliquoted, frozen at -30 degrees C, and then stored at -80 degrees C. QIAGEN kits were used to extract genomic DNA from buffy coat specimens. TCR beta CDR3 regions were amplified by multiplex PCR from an average of roughly 1.1 ug genomic DNA per sample using the immunoSEQ assay. To correct primer bias, the assay used a complete synthetic TCR repertoire to set an amplification baseline. Amplicons were sequenced on the Illumina platform. As for the original processing: Error correction of the sequences involved clustering with frequency ratios plus a modified nearest-neighbor algorithm, after which the sequences were analyzed in the immunoSEQ Analyzer using IMGT gene definitions. At each rarefaction depth, TCR richness and evenness were averaged across 20 rarefaction repeats, and samples with fewer sequences than that depth were excluded. Wilcoxon rank sum tests with FDR correction were used to compare relative abundances of V, D and J genes between the groups. Blinded duplicates gave an intraclass correlation of about 96% for TCR richness and an average of around 83% across under 75 gene segments. The source is immuneACCESS, and TCRdb retained only in-frame sequences with V and J called. Part of the clones is not carried over; for the studies checked, unresolved V genes explain less than half of this, and the remainder is unexplained. V and J calls and clone size are copied from that table; D and trimming were computed from the DNA. The table for this sample shows 36,000 or so clones. Of the sample, roughly 3.5% falls within the top ten clones.

Trimming removed 0 bases from V and 3 bases from J; the gene matches leave 0 bases unexplained. Its CDR3 holds 15 amino acids, cysteine through phenylalanine. Of the CDR3's DNA, 36 bases were read; they are in frame from base 1. CDR1 and CDR2 were assigned from the germline V gene as KGHSH and LQKENI. Overall results and qualifications from the work: Because the number of T cells in each sample was unknown, differences in richness could reflect differing T-cell content rather than repertoire biology. Cases had lower TRBV6-7 relative abundance than controls (approximately 0.1% versus 0.16%; Bonferroni P = 0.0008). The cross-sectional design could not show whether the associations came before the infection or were a result of it, and neither effector/memory subsets nor HPV-specific T cells were isolated. Cases were distinguished from controls with an estimated AUC of 0.65 to 0.85 by random forest classifiers combining richness and V gene abundances. TCR repertoire richness was significantly higher in CIN3+ cases than in controls across sequencing depths, while evenness did not differ.

The receptor was isolated from a woman aged 18 to 75 with a cervical HPV16 infection that either progressed to CIN3+ or cleared (not recorded which). This chain is built from TRBV18 and TRBJ2-3; the central 10 bases match TRBD2. Material for sequencing was blood buffy coat. The CDR3 here reads CASSPPGLATDTQYF. Incomplete CDR3 DNA: TGTGCCAGCTCACCACCGGGACTAGCGACAGATACG.